This T cell receptor (beta chain) was captured by sequencing in a study of control samples from healthy donors and cancer patients. Trimming removed 2 bases from V and 10 bases from J, with 6 bases in between. There are 12 residues in the CDR3. The germline V gene has CDR1 MNHEY and CDR2 SVGEGT. A single count supports this clone. Clones were sequenced by immunoSEQ multiplex PCR, and TCRdb holds only the in-frame ones, with some missing. The sample holds more than 95,000 clones, about 90% seen once. This chain joins TRBV6-2 or TRBV6-3 and TRBJ1-6; D call uncertain. The specimen was blood. The receptor was isolated from a man aged 55 to 70 in good health. CDR3 nucleotides: TGTGCCAGCAGTTACGGCCGATCACCCCTCCACTTT. Its translation: CASSYGRSPLHF.